This entry lists 6 T cell receptor beta chains sequenced from one sample in a study of blood T cell repertoires in COVID-19. Libraries were prepared by immunoSEQ multiplex PCR; TCRdb keeps only in-frame clonotypes and omits some of them. Among under 300,000 clones listed, approximately 91% were seen once. Sequencing input: PBMCs or T cells enriched from blood (not recorded which). These receptors all come from a woman in her thirties or forties with acute COVID-19.

This rearrangement joins TRBV11-3 to TRBJ1-3; D remains ambiguous. The CDR3 length is 11 residues. Germline V gene sequence: CDR1 SGHNT, CDR2 YENEEA. V lost 3 bases, J lost 5 bases, and 2 bases lay in between. This CDR3 reads CASSFRNTIYF. In DNA form, the CDR3 reads TGTGCCAGCAGCTTCAGAAACACCATATATTTT.

V usage is TRBV7-2 and J usage is TRBJ2-2; 8 positions agree with TRBD2. CDR3 length equals 16 residues. J lost 6 bases, V lost 4 bases, and 10 bases had no gene match. The germline V gene encodes CDR1 SGHTA and CDR2 FQGNSA. The CDR3 loop reads CASSWYSGKAPGELFF. CDR3 coding DNA: TGTGCCAGCAGCTGGTATAGCGGGAAAGCCCCCGGGGAGCTGTTTTTT.

This sequence joins TRBV2 and TRBJ2-7; 8 nucleotides agree with TRBD2. Losses at the gene ends were 3 bases for V and 3 bases for J; bases not matched to a gene: 10. The CDR3 is 16 residues long. The V gene's germline CDR1 is SNHLY and CDR2 FYNNEI. CDR3: CASSEGGAGGVYEQYF. As DNA, the CDR3 is TGTGCCAGCAGTGAGGGGGGTGCGGGAGGTGTCTACGAGCAGTACTTC.

The chain couples TRBV6-6 to TRBJ1-5, with D tentatively TRBD1 (5 bases). The CDR3 has 12 amino acids. V lost 6 bases, J lost 4 bases, and 7 bases lay in between. CDR1 is MNHNY, CDR2 SVGAGI, per germline (reference sequence). The CDR3 DNA is TGTGCCAGCAGGGGGCCTAATCAGCCCCAGCATTTT. Protein: CASRGPNQPQHF.

The chain combines TRBV3-1 (or the pseudogene TRBV3-2) with TRBJ2-7; D call uncertain. The V and J ends lost 1 base and 7 bases respectively, with 8 bases between them. The CDR3 has 12 residues. CDR1 and CDR2 from the germline V gene are LGHDT and YNNKEL (reference sequence). As DNA, the CDR3 is TGTGCCAGCAGCCAAGCAGGAAGAGAGCAGTACTTC. Protein: CASSQAGREQYF.

The CDR3: CASSLWTEDTEAFF. In nucleotides, the CDR3 is TGTGCCAGCAGTTTATGGACAGAAGACACTGAAGCTTTCTTT. V gene TRBV28 combines with J gene TRBJ1-1; TRBD1 might be the D (5 bases). The CDR3 contains 14 residues. Per the germline V gene, CDR1 is MDHEN and CDR2 is SYDVKM. V lost 0 bases and J lost 3, with 8 bases in between.